This TCR beta chain was observed in a study of shared clonotypes between healthy human individuals. The data were produced by immunoSEQ multiplex PCR, yet TCRdb's version contains in-frame clones alone and is incomplete. The table records 980,000 or so clones, 76% of them present only once. Turning to this clone: The antigen is undetermined. Different DNA sequences within this sample yield the same CDR3.

Study findings and constraints: Researchers found naive subsets generally carried larger estimated richness than memory subsets. A small donor pool kept down the genetic and exposure-history diversity that was represented. Around 5% was the fraction of naive CD4 clonotypes found shared across a few donors.

Splitting of CD4+ cells produced CD45RA+ naive and CD45RA-negative memory subsets. This CDR3 comprises 13 residues. Germline values: CDR1 PRHDT, CDR2 FYEKMQ (reference sequence). Input material: memory CD4+ T cells sorted from blood. Described subset: CD45RA-negative fraction. The rearrangement joins TRBV13 to TRBJ2-5; tentatively, D is TRBD1 (5 bases). TRBJ2-7 matches the DNA end more closely, so the J call is doubtful. The receptor comes from a man aged 18 to 35 in good health. DNA for the CDR3: TGTGCCAGCAGCTTAGTCAGGGCGTACGAGCAGTACTTC. Protein product: CASSLVRAYEQYF.